The rows below give T cell receptor beta chains drawn from one sample of a study of neoadjuvant anti-PD-1 for oral cavity cancer. Sequencing used immunoSEQ multiplex PCR; TCRdb keeps in-frame clones, though not all of them. The repertoire holds about 14,000 clones, with 60% to 70% as singletons. Material: PBMCs, obtained before nivolumab (anti-PD-1) treatment. Source of these receptors: a person aged 35-79 years with oral cavity squamous cell carcinoma. Both conserved end residues are part of each CDR3. D genes are given only for firm matches.

j_call | d_call | v_call | cdr3_nt | cdr3_aa
TRBJ1-3 | - | TRBV6-1 | TGTGCCAGCAGTGAAGATTCGGGACCTGGAAACACCATATATTTT | CASSEDSGPGNTIYF
TRBJ1-2 | - | TRBV19 | TGTGCCACCCAGTCGGCAGCAACCTCCTATGGCTACACCTTC | CATQSAATSYGYTF
TRBJ2-7 | TRBD2 | TRBV5-1 | TGCGCCAGCAGCTTGGACCTCCCCTCCGTAGCGGGAGGCCTCTCCTACGAGCAGTACTTC | CASSLDLPSVAGGLSYEQYF
TRBJ1-6 | TRBD1 | TRBV27 | TGTGCCACCAAGAGCGGCAGGGGGATTAATTCACCCCTCCACTTT | CATKSGRGINSPLHF
TRBJ2-7 | - | TRBV2 | TGTGCCAGCAGTGCCGGGACGGGCTACGAGCAGTACTTC | CASSAGTGYEQYF
TRBJ2-1 | TRBD2 | TRBV6-4 | TGTGCCAGCAGTGACGGGGGGGCCTACAATGAGCAGTTCTTC | CASSDGGAYNEQFF
TRBJ2-7 | - | TRBV27 | TGTGCCAGCAGTTTAAACGGGCAGATCTACGAGCAGTACTTC | CASSLNGQIYEQYF
TRBJ1-4 | - | TRBV4-2 | TGTGCCAGCAGCCAAGATGCCGGTTTGGGAGGTGAAAAACTGTTTTTT | CASSQDAGLGGEKLFF
TRBJ2-5 | TRBD2 | TRBV5-4 | TGTGCCAGCAGGGATGGGGGAGGGCAGAAAGAGACCCAGTACTTC | CASRDGGGQKETQYF
TRBJ2-3 | TRBD2 | TRBV7-2 | TGTGCCAGCAGCTTATCGTTAGCGGGGGGCCTTGATACGCAGTATTTT | CASSLSLAGGLDTQYF
TRBJ2-2 | - | TRBV6-5 | TGTGCCAGCTCATGGGGGAACACCGGGGAGCTGTTTTTT | CASSWGNTGELFF
TRBJ2-3 | - | TRBV6-5 | TGTGCCAGCAGAGAGGACAGAGATTACACAGATACGCAGTATTTT | CASREDRDYTDTQYF
TRBJ2-1 | - | TRBV7-9 | TGTGCCAGCACCGAGGGGGGAGAACTGGAGAACAATGAGCAGTTCTTC | CASTEGGELENNEQFF
TRBJ1-6 | - | TRBV19 | TGTGCCAGTAGTACGGGGGGTGTAAATTCACCCCTCCACTTT | CASSTGGVNSPLHF
TRBJ1-2 | - | TRBV2 | TGTGCCAGCAGTCAAAACACAGGGTGGGGTGGCTACACCTTC | CASSQNTGWGGYTF